These 29 T cell receptor beta chains share one sample of origin, sequenced in a study of blood T cell repertoires in COVID-19. Sequencing used immunoSEQ multiplex PCR; TCRdb keeps in-frame clones, though not all of them. The table includes approximately 300,000 clones, around 90% detected once. Sequencing was done on a sample of peripheral blood. The receptors come from a woman between 40 and 50 years old with COVID-19, enrolled during active disease.

The CDR3 DNA sequence: TGTGCCAGCAGCTCCCCGGGACTAGCGGGGGGAACATACACAGATACGCAGTATTTT. This gives the protein CASSSPGLAGGTYTDTQYF. The J gene is TRBJ2-3, the V gene TRBV7-2, with 15 bases identical to TRBD2. CDR1 and CDR2 from the germline V gene are SGHTA and FQGNSA. The CDR3 is made up of 19 amino acids. The trim removed 4 bases at V and 2 bases at J, leaving 10 bases unmatched. Variable domain in full (rest from reference TRBV7-2 and TRBJ2-3): GAGVSQSPSNKVTEKGKDVELRCDPISGHTALYWYRQSLGQGLEFLIYFQGNSAPDKSGLPSDRFSAERTGGSVSTLTIQRTQQEDSAVYLCASSSPGLAGGTYTDTQYFGPGTRLTVL.

The rearrangement links TRBV15 to TRBJ2-7; TRBD1 matches at 12 bases. Germline V gene lookup returns CDR1 LNHNV and CDR2 YYDKDF (reference sequence). The junction had 11 bases not matched to a gene; V was cut back by 4 bases and J by 4 bases. This CDR3 has 17 amino acids. The CDR3 nucleotides read TGTGCCACCAGCACTTTGGGCCAGGGACAGGGGGCTTACGAGCAGTACTTC. It is translated as CATSTLGQGQGAYEQYF. Together with reference TRBV15 and TRBJ2-7, the CDR3 gives the full variable domain: DAMVIQNPRYQVTQFGKPVTLSCSQTLNHNVMYWYQQKSSQAPKLLFHYYDKDFNNEADTPDNFQSRRPNTSFCFLDIRSPGLGDTAMYLCATSTLGQGQGAYEQYFGPGTRLTVT.

V is TRBV11-2 and J is TRBJ1-1; D call uncertain. V was trimmed by 2 bases and J by 6 bases, leaving 13 bases between them. Germline CDR1 and CDR2: SGHAT and FQNNGV. The CDR3 runs 14 residues. CDR3 DNA sequence: TGTGCCAGCAGCTTACGGGGAGCTGGGTCTGAAGCTTTCTTT. Its protein is CASSLRGAGSEAFF.

This clone has a single count. The gene calls are TRBV27 and TRBJ1-2; 8 nucleotides line up with TRBD1. Per the germline V gene, CDR1 is MNHEY and CDR2 is SMNVEV (reference sequence). CDR3 length: 16 amino acids. V shed 5 bases and J 0 bases; nucleotides not matched to a gene: 8. The DNA for the CDR3 is TGTGCCAGCAGTCCACGCGGACAGGGTACTAACTATGGCTACACCTTC. It is translated as CASSPRGQGTNYGYTF.

The V gene is TRBV9, the J gene TRBJ2-3; D gene unclear. The CDR3 covers 12 residues. The ends were cut back, 4 bases at V and 2 bases at J, with 5 bases in the middle. Germline V lookup: CDR1 SGDLS, CDR2 YYNGEE. CDR3 amino acids: CASSPHTDTQYF. CDR3 DNA: TGTGCCAGCAGCCCCCACACAGATACGCAGTATTTT.

V usage is TRBV3-1 (or the pseudogene TRBV3-2) and J usage is TRBJ2-1; TRBD1 agrees at 7 bases. CDR3 length equals 17 residues. The V and J ends lost 4 bases and 10 bases, in that order; junction bases with no gene match: 19. CDR1 is LGHDT and CDR2 is YNNKEL in the germline V gene (reference sequence). The CDR3 spells CASSPTFTGAQEKEQFF. In DNA form, the CDR3 reads TGTGCCAGCAGCCCAACTTTCACAGGGGCTCAGGAGAAGGAGCAGTTCTTC.

The V call is TRBV12-3 or TRBV12-4, the J call TRBJ1-4; D gene ambiguous. Trimming pared 4 bases from V and 4 bases from J, leaving 7 bases between. This CDR3 has 13 amino acids. The CDR3 sequence is CASSSGVNEKLFF. The DNA for the CDR3 is TGTGCCAGCAGTTCCGGAGTTAATGAAAAACTGTTTTTT.

This clone has only a few counts. V and J are TRBV18 and TRBJ1-1; 10 bases are shared with TRBD1. With V trimmed by 3 bases and J by 0 bases, 10 bases remained unmatched. Per the germline V gene, CDR1 is KGHSH and CDR2 is LQKENI. The CDR3 is 18 residues long. The CDR3 DNA follows: TGTGCCAGCTCACCGGAGAGGGGACAGGGGTATATGAACACTGAAGCTTTCTTT. It is translated as CASSPERGQGYMNTEAFF. Filled out from reference TRBV18 and TRBJ1-1, the complete variable domain reads NAGVMQNPRHLVRRRGQEARLRCSPMKGHSHVYWYRQLPEEGLKFMVYLQKENIIDESGMPKERFSAEFPKEGPSILRIQQVVRGDSAAYFCASSPERGQGYMNTEAFFGQGTRLTVV.

J is TRBJ2-3 and V is TRBV28, with D unclear. The CDR3 is 11 amino acids. Per the germline V gene, CDR1 is MDHEN and CDR2 is SYDVKM. The germline V and J ends were trimmed by 3 bases and 6 bases, with 4 bases remaining between them. CDR3 DNA sequence: TGTGCCAGCAGTTTGAGGGATACGCAGTATTTT. Its protein is CASSLRDTQYF.

The chain uses TRBV30 and TRBJ1-3, with TRBD1 as a possible D gene (6 bases). Germline V gene lookup returns CDR1 GTSNPN and CDR2 SVGIG (reference sequence). This CDR3 comprises 13 residues. V gave up 3 bases and J gave up 4 bases, with 10 bases separating them. The CDR3 bases are TGTGCCTGGAGCGATGGGACAGGAAACACCATATATTTT. Its protein is CAWSDGTGNTIYF.

This clone was recorded a few times. The CDR3 region has the DNA TGTGCCAGCAGCGTAGGGGTCGCGGGTGACACCGGGGAGCTGTTTTTT. Its protein product is CASSVGVAGDTGELFF. The V and J genes are TRBV9 and TRBJ2-2; D possibly corresponds to TRBD2 (5 bases). Between the trimmed V and J ends, which lost 0 bases and 3 bases, there was a span of 12 bases. Germline V lookup: CDR1 SGDLS, CDR2 YYNGEE. The CDR3 extends over 16 amino acids.

This CDR3 is CASSLIHSAYEQYF. CDR3 DNA: TGTGCCAGCAGCTTAATTCACTCCGCCTACGAGCAGTACTTC. The chain employs TRBV11-2 and TRBJ2-7; D gene uncertain. Trimming stripped 2 bases from V and 2 bases from J, with 10 bases between. The germline gives CDR1 SGHAT, CDR2 FQNNGV. This CDR3 is 14 amino acids long.

The chain links TRBV7-6 to TRBJ1-1; D is uncertain. The CDR3 loop spans 14 amino acids. V shed 2 bases and J shed 4 bases, with 11 bases lying between them. Germline assignment: CDR1 SGHVS and CDR2 FNYEAQ. The CDR3 coding sequence is TGTGCCAGCAGCTTAACGGGGTCGAGCACTGAAGCTTTCTTT. Translation gives CASSLTGSSTEAFF.

This chain links TRBV30 with TRBJ2-6; D may be TRBD1 (5 bases). The V gene lost 0 bases and the J gene lost 2 bases, with 11 bases spanning the gap. The CDR3 is made up of 16 amino acids. CDR1 and CDR2 (germline): GTSNPN, SVGIG (reference sequence). The CDR3 DNA follows: TGTGCCTGGAGTGTAAAGGCAGGGACTGGGGCCAACGTCCTGACTTTC. This gives the protein CAWSVKAGTGANVLTF.

This chain uses TRBV5-4 with TRBJ2-3; 8 bases agree with TRBD2. With 1 base clipped from V and 0 bases from J, the junction kept 4 bases outside the gene matches. CDR3 size: 16 residues. CDR1 is SGHNT, CDR2 YYREEE, per germline (reference sequence). The CDR3 nucleotides read TGTGCCAGCAGCTTGAGCCGGGAGGGGAGCACAGATACGCAGTATTTT. Residues: CASSLSREGSTDTQYF.

The chain recombines TRBV5-4 with TRBJ2-3; TRBD2 agrees at 9 bases. V gave up 0 bases and J gave up 3 bases; unmatched junction bases: 8. The CDR3 has 17 residues. Looked up from germline, CDR1 is SGHNT and CDR2 is YYREEE (reference sequence). The CDR3 DNA is TGTGCCAGCAGCTTGGGAAGAAGCGGGGGGCGGACAGATACGCAGTATTTT. Translating gives CASSLGRSGGRTDTQYF.

The V and J genes are TRBV2 and TRBJ2-5; possibly TRBD2 for D (7 bases). CDR1 is SNHLY, CDR2 FYNNEI, per germline. V was pared by 7 bases and J by 5 bases, with 17 bases between. The length of the CDR3 is 14 residues. CDR3 protein: CASKSRGGVETQYF. CDR3 coding DNA: TGTGCCAGCAAATCAAGGGGGGGAGTGGAGACCCAGTACTTC.

The J gene is TRBJ1-2, the V gene TRBV19, with a possible D match to TRBD1 (6 bases). This CDR3 spans 16 amino acids. The V end was cut by 2 bases, the J end by 8 bases, with 21 bases between. The germline CDR1 and CDR2 sequences are LNHDA and SQIVND (reference sequence). The CDR3 region is CASSIQGRGPPGGYTF. The CDR3 DNA reads as TGTGCCAGTAGTATACAAGGCAGGGGCCCTCCGGGGGGCTACACCTTC.

This clone was seen only once. The rearrangement uses TRBV6-2 or TRBV6-3 and TRBJ1-5, with 8 bases lining up with TRBD1. The CDR3 runs 16 residues. Germline V gene lookup returns CDR1 MNHEY and CDR2 SVGEGT. J gave up 5 bases and V 5 bases, and 11 bases lay outside the gene matches. DNA for the CDR3: TGTGCCAGCAGTCAGTCCCGACAGGGGTGGGATCAGCCCCAGCATTTT. It yields the protein CASSQSRQGWDQPQHF.

In nucleotides, the CDR3 is TGTGCCTGGAGTGGTCGGGGGTCGGGCAATCAGCCCCAGCATTTT. This codes for CAWSGRGSGNQPQHF. The chain is built from TRBV30 and TRBJ1-5; tentatively, D is TRBD1 (5 bases). CDR1 GTSNPN and CDR2 SVGIG come from the germline V gene (reference sequence). The CDR3 consists of 15 residues. Trimming stripped 1 base from V and 2 bases from J, with 12 bases between.

V gene TRBV2 combines with J gene TRBJ2-3; D unresolved. Germline V gene lookup returns CDR1 SNHLY and CDR2 FYNNEI. This CDR3 contains 16 residues. V was trimmed by 5 bases and J by 0 bases, leaving 15 bases between them. CDR3 nucleotide sequence: TGTGCCAGCAGTACAATGGGCATAATTAGCACAGATACGCAGTATTTT. Its translation is CASSTMGIISTDTQYF.

The CDR3: CASSSTGEDSPLHF. In nucleotides, the CDR3 is TGTGCCAGCAGTTCGACAGGGGAGGATTCACCCCTCCACTTT. The chain recombines TRBV28 with TRBJ1-6; 8 positions agree with TRBD1. V was pared by 4 bases and J by 8 bases, with 4 bases of the junction left unmatched. This CDR3 comprises 14 residues. Germline CDR1 MDHEN, CDR2 SYDVKM.

The J gene is TRBJ1-3, the V gene TRBV6-6; 7 bases line up with TRBD1. The CDR3 runs 16 residues. The V gene's germline CDR1 is MNHNY and CDR2 SVGAGI (reference sequence). The V segment lost 5 bases and the J segment 0 bases; nucleotides outside the gene matches: 7. CDR3: CASSGLGQSSGNTIYF. CDR3 nucleotides: TGTGCCAGCAGTGGTTTGGGACAGAGCTCTGGAAACACCATATATTTT.

The chain is built from TRBV9 and TRBJ2-7; D may be TRBD2 (5 bases). V lost 3 bases to trimming and J lost 2 bases, with 12 bases between them. Germline V gene sequence: CDR1 SGDLS, CDR2 YYNGEE. The CDR3 spans 14 residues. CDR3 bases: TGTGCCAGCAGCGCCTCTGACGGGGCCTACGAGCAGTACTTC. Encoded protein: CASSASDGAYEQYF. Complete variable domain (other parts from reference TRBV9 and TRBJ2-7): DSGVTQTPKHLITATGQRVTLRCSPRSGDLSVYWYQQSLDQGLQFLIQYYNGEERAKGNILERFSAQQFPDLHSELNLSSLELGDSALYFCASSASDGAYEQYFGPGTRLTVT.

The chain links TRBV28 to TRBJ1-3; unclear D gene. Trimming removed 5 bases from V and 0 bases from J, with 5 bases in between. Germline CDR1 is MDHEN and CDR2 is SYDVKM. The CDR3 extends over 13 amino acids. The CDR3 nucleotides read TGTGCCAGCAGTCCAAACTCTGGAAACACCATATATTTT. Residues: CASSPNSGNTIYF.

The chain combines TRBV7-8 with TRBJ1-1; D gene ambiguous. V was pared by 6 bases and J by 0 bases, with 14 bases between. Germline loops: CDR1 SGHVS, CDR2 FQNEAQ. The CDR3 totals 15 residues. CDR3 DNA sequence: TGTGCCAGCAGGCCAGGTCCACCGATGAACACTGAAGCTTTCTTT. Protein product: CASRPGPPMNTEAFF.

The chain has TRBV19 and TRBJ1-1, with 8 bases lining up with TRBD1. Germline assignment: CDR1 LNHDA and CDR2 SQIVND (reference sequence). The CDR3 is 15 amino acids. V dropped 4 bases and J dropped 0; count of bases not matched to a gene: 4. The CDR3 protein is CASSTGQAMNTEAFF. The CDR3 DNA sequence: TGTGCCAGTAGTACGGGACAGGCCATGAACACTGAAGCTTTCTTT.

The V call is TRBV28, the J call TRBJ1-3; D not resolved. Germline V gene sequence: CDR1 MDHEN, CDR2 SYDVKM. The CDR3 runs 14 residues. V shed 5 bases and J shed 4 bases, with 12 bases lying between them. The CDR3 DNA follows: TGTGCCAGCAGTCCCTCGGTTCCGGGAAACACCATATATTTT. Protein: CASSPSVPGNTIYF. Supplemented by reference TRBV28 and TRBJ1-3, the full variable domain reads DVKVTQSSRYLVKRTGEKVFLECVQDMDHENMFWYRQDPGLGLRLIYFSYDVKMKEKGDIPEGYSVSREKKERFSLILESASTNQTSMYLCASSPSVPGNTIYFGEGSWLTVV.

The chain combines TRBV28 with TRBJ1-1; 7 bases line up with TRBD1. This CDR3 has 17 amino acids. Germline trimming cut 5 bases from V and 4 bases from J; bases unmatched to any gene: 16. Per the germline V gene, CDR1 is MDHEN and CDR2 is SYDVKM. The CDR3 protein is CASSLNRGTVGSTEAFF. The CDR3 nucleotides are TGTGCCAGCAGTCTAAACAGGGGCACGGTAGGTAGCACTGAAGCTTTCTTT.